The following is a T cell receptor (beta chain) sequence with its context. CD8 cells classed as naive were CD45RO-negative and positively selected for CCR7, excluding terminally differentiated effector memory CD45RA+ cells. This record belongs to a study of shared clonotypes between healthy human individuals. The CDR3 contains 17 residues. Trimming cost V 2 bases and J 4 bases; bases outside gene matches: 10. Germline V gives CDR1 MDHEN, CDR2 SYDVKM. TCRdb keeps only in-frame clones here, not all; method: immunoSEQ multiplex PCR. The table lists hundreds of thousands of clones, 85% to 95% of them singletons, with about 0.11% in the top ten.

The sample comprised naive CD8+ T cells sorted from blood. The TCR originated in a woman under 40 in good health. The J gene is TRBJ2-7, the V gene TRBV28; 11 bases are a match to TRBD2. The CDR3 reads CASSLQLTSGSLYEQYF. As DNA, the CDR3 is TGTGCCAGCAGTTTACAACTTACTAGCGGGAGCTTGTACGAGCAGTACTTC.